The present T cell receptor beta chain was sequenced within a study of PD-1 blockade in mismatch repair-deficient tumors (dated by TCRdb to 2015 to 2018). Turning to the overall study: Between September 2013 and late 2016, 86 consecutive patients with about 11 mismatch repair-deficient cancer types, all previously treated and progressing, were enrolled in the trial. Tumor-associated T cell clones were tracked in the peripheral blood of patients responding to PD-1 blockade by deep sequencing of TCR CDR3 regions. Overall study outcomes, separate from this receptor: Clones residing in the tumor, which were often undetectable in blood before treatment, expanded quickly after pembrolizumab and then contracted, generally before radiologic responses.

Library generation was performed with the immunoSEQ multiplex PCR assay. As stored in TCRdb, this immuneACCESS dataset retains in-frame rearrangements with V and J assigned. A fraction of the clones does not appear; measured against another copy, unresolved V genes explain less than half of the discrepancy, and the remainder lacks a known reason. Here the sample has around 25,000 clones; approximately 86% occur a single time. The top ten clonotypes cover 20% of the sample. Remarks on this clone: The antigen this receptor binds is unknown. No base-level quality is on record; no much larger clone is a single base apart.

This sample's time point label indicates: peripheral blood 12 weeks after first pembrolizumab dose. For each enrolled patient, mismatch repair deficiency was established using either polymerase chain reaction or immunohistochemistry. TCR sequencing was performed for a few patients who responded to pembrolizumab therapy. In the phase II trial, pembrolizumab PD-1 blockade was tested prospectively in advanced mismatch repair-deficient cancers, no matter which tissue of origin the cancers came from. Peripheral blood T cell samples were collected serially, before PD-1 blockade began and at several time points afterward. Blood sampling times were expressed in weeks after the first pembrolizumab dose. This TCR came from an adult with mismatch repair-deficient cancer. The sample consisted of peripheral blood, taken 12 weeks after starting pembrolizumab.

The CDR3 region has the sequence CASSLTSGIADTQYF. The sequenced DNA: TGTGCCAGCAGCCTAACTAGCGGGATAGCAGATACGCAGTATTTT. The receptor chain draws on TRBV14 and TRBJ2-3; TRBD2 fits 10 bases in the junction. The CDR3, cysteine through phenylalanine, is 15 amino acids long. The CDR3 DNA has 45 bases and is translated from base 1. The CDR1 and CDR2 encoded by the germline V gene are SGHDN and FVKESK. V ends up 4 bases short and J 4 bases short, with an unmatched junction base count of 5.